This TCR beta chain emerged from a study of cytomegalovirus exposure and HLA in healthy donors. Whole-study findings and limits: Trimming of TCR beta V- and J-genes showed a link, identified in a later analysis, to a missense DCLRE1C variant. Among TCR beta chains of equal frequency, HLA-associated ones were more clonally expanded in a later analysis.

CDR1 is SGHAT, CDR2 FQNNGV, per germline. V lost 1 base and J 13 bases, leaving 15 bases between the germline ends. The CDR3 loop spans 13 amino acids. Concerning this clone: The antigen is unknown.

Each of the donors was a healthy bone marrow donor. Unrecorded immune exposure was likely among donors, who were nominally healthy when sampled. The PCR was carried out with 60 Vbeta primers and 13 Jbeta primers. Here immunoSEQ multiplex PCR was the method, and the copy in TCRdb shows in-frame clones only, minus some. The sample carries about 190,000 clones, around 83% recorded once. The sample consisted of PBMCs. The genes are TRBV11-2 and TRBJ2-3; D might be TRBD2 (6 bases). The source of this sequence is a man aged 35-49 years in good health and CMV-seropositive. The CDR3 DNA reads as TGTGCCAGCAGCTTAGTTGGAGGGCCGGGGAAGTATTTT. This codes for CASSLVGGPGKYF.